This T cell receptor (beta chain) is drawn from a study of long-term antiretroviral therapy in people with HIV. Study-wide background: The oldest specimens predate the 2015 immediate-ART recommendation by about a decade.

A v3.0 immunoSEQ assay was performed at survey level. Libraries were prepared by immunoSEQ multiplex PCR; TCRdb keeps only in-frame clonotypes and omits some of them. Among 17,000 or so clones, 60% to 80% were seen once, and the ten largest hold about 15%. With respect to this clone: Its antigen is as yet unknown.

Germline CDR1 and CDR2: MGHRA and YSYEKL. This CDR3 has 11 residues. Trimming stripped 3 bases from V and 5 bases from J, with 2 bases between. Inclusion required at least two post-ART and at least one pre-ART PBMC samples. Findings and limits, study-wide: Diversity rose after ART but stayed below transplant donor controls.

This chain uses TRBV4-1 with TRBJ2-1, with no clear D. The sequence was obtained from a man aged 25 to 40 with HIV. The sequences come from unsorted PBMCs, collected less than 2.2 years before starting antiretroviral therapy. CDR3 sequence: CASSQNNEQFF. DNA of the CDR3: TGCGCCAGCAGCCAGAACAATGAGCAGTTCTTC.